This passage covers 15 T cell receptor beta chains from one sample sequenced in a study of blood T cells in healthy people across ages. A second PCR, run for roughly 7 to 12 cycles, used a sample-barcoded 5' primer plus a J-beta primer mix. Via MiXCR, TCRdb re-called the 5' RACE reads, giving one row per CDR3 protein. Of around 970,000 distinct CDR3 sequences listed, 51% are singletons. The material sequenced was blood. The source of these receptors is a woman aged 60-75 years in good health.

This clonotype was picked up a small number of times. The V and J genes are TRBV28 and TRBJ2-7, with D unresolved. The germline gives CDR1 MDHEN, CDR2 SYDVKM. Trimming left V 8 bases short and J 3 bases short, with 14 bases between. The CDR3 extends over 13 amino acids. The CDR3 loop reads CASRPPKIYEQYF. The CDR3 DNA reads TGTGCCAGCCGACCACCCAAGATCTACGAGCAGTACTTC.

This clonotype was seen only a few times. The chain carries TRBV28 and TRBJ2-6; D may match TRBD1 or TRBD2 (6 bases each). The CDR3 covers 16 residues. V was pared by 1 base and J by 2 bases, with 9 bases between. From germline, CDR1 is MDHEN and CDR2 SYDVKM. This chain's CDR3 is CASSLSGAAGANVLTF. The CDR3 DNA follows: TGTGCCAGCAGTTTATCGGGGGCGGCTGGGGCCAACGTCCTGACTTTC.

J is TRBJ2-7 and V is TRBV12-3 or TRBV12-4; maybe TRBD1 (5 bases). Trimming cost V 10 bases and J 2 bases, with 12 bases left between them. This CDR3 has 12 residues. Written as DNA, the CDR3 is TGTGCCACGAAAAAGGGGCCCTACGAGCAGTACTTC. Amino acid sequence: CATKKGPYEQYF.

This clonotype has more than one count but fewer than ten. The gene calls are TRBV7-2 and TRBJ2-1, with 11 nucleotides matching TRBD2. CDR3 length: 16 residues. Germline CDR1 SGHTA, CDR2 FQGNSA. Trimming took 7 bases from V and 7 from J; bases not matched to a gene: 12. Here the CDR3 reads CASTSYWLAGGNEQFF. The DNA for the CDR3 is TGTGCCAGCACCTCTTACTGGCTAGCGGGAGGAAATGAGCAGTTCTTC. The entire variable domain, with the rest obtained from reference TRBV7-2 and TRBJ2-1, is as follows: GAGVSQSPSNKVTEKGKDVELRCDPISGHTALYWYRQSLGQGLEFLIYFQGNSAPDKSGLPSDRFSAERTGGSVSTLTIQRTQQEDSAVYLCASTSYWLAGGNEQFFGPGTRLTVL.

A remark on this clonotype: A read error may explain this, as a much larger clone is one base away. The chain couples TRBV28 to TRBJ2-7; a weak D match, TRBD1 (6 bases). V lost 4 bases, J lost 0 bases, and 7 bases lay in between. The CDR3 has 13 residues. Germline loops: CDR1 MDHEN, CDR2 SYDVKM. The CDR3 protein is CASSSGDSYEQYF. The CDR3 nucleotides are TGTGCCAGCAGTTCAGGGGACTCCTACGAGCAGTACTTC.

The gene calls are TRBV28 and TRBJ1-6; possible D gene TRBD1, 5 bases. The V gene lost 10 bases and the J gene lost 10 bases, with 14 bases spanning the gap. Germline V lookup: CDR1 MDHEN, CDR2 SYDVKM. The CDR3 extends over 12 amino acids. The CDR3 reads CATKTVTSPLHF. DNA for the CDR3: TGTGCCACCAAGACAGTGACATCACCCCTCCACTTT.

The CDR3 nucleotides are TGTGCCAGCAGCAGGGGACTAGCGATTAATGAGCAGTACTTC. It encodes CASSRGLAINEQYF. This sequence joins TRBV7-6 and TRBJ2-7, with 10 bases fitting TRBD2. J was trimmed by 7 bases and V by 5 bases; bases with no gene match: 8. Germline CDR1 and CDR2: SGHVS and FNYEAQ. The length of the CDR3 is 14 residues.

V gene TRBV6-1 combines with J gene TRBJ2-2; D may be TRBD2 (7 bases). CDR1 is MNHNS and CDR2 is SASEGT in the germline V gene. The CDR3 has 17 residues. V gave up 9 bases and J gave up 5 bases, with 25 bases separating them. CDR3: CARGGGTGLYETGELFF. The CDR3 DNA follows: TGTGCCAGGGGCGGGGGAACAGGGTTGTATGAAACCGGGGAGCTGTTTTTT.

This clonotype appeared once. This chain connects TRBV5-6 to TRBJ1-1; D gene unclear. This CDR3 has 14 residues. Trimming pared 0 bases from V and 7 bases from J, leaving 13 bases between. Germline-derived CDR1 and CDR2 are SGHDT and YYEEEE. The CDR3 DNA follows: TGTGCCAGCAGCTTGGCCTCCGTCCAGGTTGAAGCTTTCTTT. This encodes CASSLASVQVEAFF.

V is TRBV6-5 and J is TRBJ1-6; D unresolved. The CDR3 is made up of 16 amino acids. Trimming stripped 4 bases from V and 7 bases from J, with 17 bases between. The germline gives CDR1 MNHEY, CDR2 SVGAGI. The CDR3 bases are TGTGCCAGCAGTTTCCGGAGAGGGAGTCGCAATTCACCCCTCCACTTT. Its protein is CASSFRRGSRNSPLHF.

The chain couples TRBV6-5 to TRBJ1-5; D possibly corresponds to TRBD1 (5 bases). This CDR3 has 15 amino acids. Germline assignment: CDR1 MNHEY and CDR2 SVGAGI. Between the trimmed V and J ends, which lost 5 bases and 0 bases, there was a span of 11 bases. CDR3 residues: CASSGQAYSNQPQHF. In DNA, the CDR3 is TGTGCCAGCAGTGGACAAGCATATAGCAATCAGCCCCAGCATTTT.

Only one count was recorded for this clonotype. CDR3 sequence (DNA): TGCAGCGTAGCGGGACAATACGCAGATACGCAGTATTTT. It is translated as CSVAGQYADTQYF. The V and J genes are TRBV29-1 and TRBJ2-3; D might be TRBD2 (7 bases). The CDR3 spans 13 residues. The V gene's germline CDR1 is SQVTM and CDR2 ANQGSEA. V was trimmed by 6 bases and J by 4 bases, leaving 14 bases between them.

V and J are TRBV20-1 and TRBJ2-7, with 9 bases fitting TRBD1. The V gene's germline CDR1 is DFQATT and CDR2 SNEGSKA (reference sequence). V lost 6 bases, J lost 4 bases, and 10 bases stayed unmatched. The CDR3 contains 14 residues. As DNA, the CDR3 is TGCAGTGCCAAACCGGACAGGGGCTCATACGAGCAGTACTTC. Translated: CSAKPDRGSYEQYF.

This clonotype was recorded once. The gene calls are TRBV7-2 and TRBJ2-1, with D possibly being TRBD2 (6 bases). V lost 8 bases to trimming and J lost 4 bases, with 12 bases between them. The CDR3 runs 13 residues. Germline loops: CDR1 SGHTA, CDR2 FQGNSA. CDR3 region: CASWLREYNEQFF. The CDR3, as DNA: TGTGCCAGCTGGTTGCGGGAATACAATGAGCAGTTCTTC. The full variable domain, with the rest looked up from reference TRBV7-2 and TRBJ2-1, is GAGVSQSPSNKVTEKGKDVELRCDPISGHTALYWYRQSLGQGLEFLIYFQGNSAPDKSGLPSDRFSAERTGGSVSTLTIQRTQQEDSAVYLCASWLREYNEQFFGPGTRLTVL.

There are a few counts of this clonotype. This chain connects TRBV29-1 to TRBJ1-2; 9 nucleotides align to TRBD1. J was trimmed by 2 bases and V by 5 bases; bases with no gene match: 3. The length of the CDR3 is 13 residues. The germline V gene has CDR1 SQVTM and CDR2 ANQGSEA. CDR3 DNA sequence: TGCAGCGTTCCTGGGACAGGGAACTATGGCTACACCTTC. This sequence encodes CSVPGTGNYGYTF.